A single sample gave rise to the 8 T cell receptor beta chains below, sequenced in a study of cytomegalovirus exposure and HLA in healthy donors (TCRdb year 2017). The protocol used for the library was the immunoSEQ multiplex PCR assay. The multiplex PCR relied on a mix of 60 forward primers for TCR Vbeta segments and 13 reverse primers for TCR Jbeta segments. TCRdb's version of the immuneACCESS table is confined to in-frame rearrangements and falls short of the full clone set. An unresolved V gene accounts for under half of the shortfall where checked; the remainder is of unknown origin. In all, the sample holds about 140,000 clones, and about 64% of those were seen once. The ten largest make up 3.5% to 5% of the sample. Sequencing was performed on PBMCs. The receptors were sampled from a man between 60 and 75 years old in good health and CMV-seronegative.

This clone was picked up a small number of times. The chain has TRBV27 and TRBJ1-2, with D perhaps matching TRBD1 (6 bases). This CDR3 has 16 residues. Germline V gives CDR1 MNHEY, CDR2 SMNVEV (reference sequence). Between the trimmed V and J ends, which lost 1 base and 2 bases, there was a span of 14 bases. The CDR3 is CASSLYPQGTNYGYTF. The CDR3, as DNA: TGTGCCAGCAGTTTATACCCACAGGGAACGAACTATGGCTACACCTTC.

The chain carries TRBV15 and TRBJ2-7; TRBD1 aligns across 8 bases. The V and J ends lost 3 bases and 1 base, in that order; junction bases with no gene match: 11. This CDR3 has 17 residues. Germline V gene data show CDR1 as LNHNV and CDR2 as YYDKDF (reference sequence). The CDR3 sequence: CATSRRGFRGPSYEQYF. For the CDR3, the DNA is TGTGCCACCAGCAGGAGGGGGTTCAGGGGGCCTTCCTACGAGCAGTACTTC.

This chain uses TRBV11-3 with TRBJ2-7, with D perhaps TRBD1 (6 bases). The germline gives CDR1 SGHNT, CDR2 YENEEA. The CDR3 runs to 13 residues. Trimming removed 2 bases from V and 5 bases from J, with 10 bases in between. This chain's CDR3 is CASSLNRVNEQYF. For the CDR3, the DNA is TGTGCCAGCAGCTTAAACAGGGTCAACGAGCAGTACTTC.

The chain combines TRBV28 with TRBJ1-2; D is possibly TRBD1 (5 bases). Trimming removed 5 bases from V and 7 bases from J, with 17 bases in between. This CDR3 is built from 14 residues. The germline CDR1 and CDR2 sequences are MDHEN and SYDVKM. The CDR3 loop reads CASSPPSRASGYTF. CDR3 nucleotide sequence: TGTGCCAGCAGTCCCCCGAGCAGGGCATCTGGCTACACCTTC.

CDR3 bases: TGTGCCAGCAGTTACGGTGGACTAGCGAGCTCCTACAATGAGCAGTTCTTC. Its protein product is CASSYGGLASSYNEQFF. The chain has TRBV6-8 and TRBJ2-1, with TRBD2 matching over 9 bases. The CDR3 is 17 amino acids. V lost 2 bases and J lost 0; bases outside the gene matches: 5. CDR1 and CDR2 from the germline V gene are MNHGY and SAAAGT.

This clone occurred a few times. The V and J genes are TRBV11-2 and TRBJ2-1, with 10 bases fitting TRBD2. Unmatched junction bases numbered 10, after V lost 0 bases and J lost 8 bases. The CDR3 runs 17 residues. Germline CDR1 and CDR2: SGHAT and FQNNGV. CDR3: CASSLDAGSGRADEQFF. The CDR3 region has the DNA TGTGCCAGCAGCTTAGACGCCGGGAGCGGGAGGGCCGATGAGCAGTTCTTC.

In this sample, this clone turned up a few times. The V gene is TRBV5-6, the J gene TRBJ2-1, with D possibly TRBD2 on 8 matching bases. This CDR3 spans 14 amino acids. In germline, CDR1 is SGHDT, CDR2 YYEEEE. Trimming removed 10 bases at V and 6 bases at J, with 20 bases between. The CDR3 sequence is CAVRGRGARNEQFF. The CDR3 DNA follows: TGTGCCGTGAGGGGGCGGGGGGCTCGCAATGAGCAGTTCTTC.

CDR3 loop: CSVDRGGSGELFF. As DNA, the CDR3 is TGCAGCGTTGACAGGGGCGGGTCCGGGGAGCTGTTTTTT. The gene calls are TRBV29-1 and TRBJ2-2, with D possibly TRBD1 on 6 matching bases. The germline V gene has CDR1 SQVTM and CDR2 ANQGSEA. Trimming left V 3 bases short and J 6 bases short, with 11 bases between. This CDR3 has 13 amino acids.